The subject of this entry is one TCR beta chain. The data originate from a study of cytomegalovirus exposure and HLA in healthy donors. Study overall: Findings of an earlier analysis included 90 million to 120 million unique TCR beta sequences from 200 million or so T cells.

Per the germline V gene, CDR1 is SGHTA and CDR2 is FQGTGA. This CDR3 spans 16 amino acids. The ends lost 5 bases at V and 9 bases at J; junction bases unmatched: 9. Healthy bone marrow donors made up the donors. PCR was performed using 60 Vbeta and 13 Jbeta primers. TCRdb keeps only in-frame clones here, not all; method: immunoSEQ multiplex PCR. There are 150,000 or so clones in the sample; about 80% occur only once, and around 1.9% lies in the top ten. The chain recombines TRBV7-3 with TRBJ2-1; 14 bases agree with TRBD2. This receptor was obtained from a woman in her thirties or forties in good health and CMV-seronegative. The specimen sequenced was PBMCs. CDR3 sequence: CASSPQGLAGVSEQFF. In DNA form, the CDR3 reads TGTGCCAGCAGCCCACAGGGACTAGCGGGAGTCAGTGAGCAGTTCTTC.